This T cell receptor beta chain was recovered during a study of T cells in Graves' hyperthyroidism and ophthalmopathy. Amplification of TCR beta CDR3 regions used RNA as the template. Carried out on the TCR CDR3, a first-round RT-PCR used the HTBI primer set. MiXCR, applied by TCRdb to the multiplex PCR reads, yields one record per CDR3 protein. The table includes approximately 590,000 distinct CDR3 sequences, 15% to 19% detected once. This clonotype was counted once. This TCR came from a woman aged 30 to 39 with Graves' hyperthyroidism. The sample was blood.

CDR3 bases: TGTGCCAGTAGTCCCCCGGTACAGGGGACTCAGCCCCAGCATTTT. Translation gives CASSPPVQGTQPQHF. V is TRBV19 and J is TRBJ1-5; 7 nucleotides align to TRBD1. Germline V gene lookup returns CDR1 LNHDA and CDR2 SQIVND (reference sequence). Trimming cost V 5 bases and J 6 bases; bases outside gene matches: 10. The CDR3 totals 15 residues. The complete variable domain, with remaining parts taken from reference TRBV19 and TRBJ1-5, reads DGGITQSPKYLFRKEGQNVTLSCEQNLNHDAMYWYRQDPGQGLRLIYYSQIVNDFQKGDIAEGYSVSREKKESFPLTVTSAQKNPTAFYLCASSPPVQGTQPQHFGDGTRLSIL.